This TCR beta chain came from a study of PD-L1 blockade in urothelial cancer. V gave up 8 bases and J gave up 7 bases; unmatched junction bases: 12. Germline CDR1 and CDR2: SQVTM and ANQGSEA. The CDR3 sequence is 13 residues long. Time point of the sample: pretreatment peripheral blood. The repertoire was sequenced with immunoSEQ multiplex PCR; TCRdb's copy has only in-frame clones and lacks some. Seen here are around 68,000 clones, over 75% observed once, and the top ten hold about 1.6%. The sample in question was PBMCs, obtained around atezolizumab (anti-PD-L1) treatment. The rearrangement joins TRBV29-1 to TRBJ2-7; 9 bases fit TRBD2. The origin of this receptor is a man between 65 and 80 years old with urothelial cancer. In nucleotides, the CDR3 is TGCAGCTTCACTTCTAGCGGGACGAGGGAGCAGTACTTC. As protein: CSFTSSGTREQYF.